This TCR beta chain originates from a study of T-cell memory formation after mild COVID-19. General study results and limits: Detection of some responders pre-infection suggested pre-existing cross-reactive memory T cells participated. Largely, contracting CD4+ clones fell within CM and EM, and contracting CD8+ clones within EMRA.

In the case of this clonotype: Its antigen remains unidentified.

The V end lost 6 bases, the J end lost 4 bases, and 12 bases lay between the germline ends. The CDR3 contains 13 residues. Per germline, CDR1 MNHEY and CDR2 SVGEGT. Each CDR3 protein is one row after TCRdb ran MiXCR on the 5' RACE reads. The profile shows 150,000 to 200,000 distinct CDR3 sequences, 16% of them singletons. Sequencing was performed on PBMCs or a T cell subset sorted from them (not recorded which). This chain uses TRBV6-2 or TRBV6-3 with TRBJ2-5; D is unresolved. This TCR was recovered from an adult woman who had mild COVID-19 (a few samples of this study predate the infection). Cell type and time point are not known. The CDR3 DNA reads TGTGCCAGCAGAAATGTTCGAGGAGAGACCCAGTACTTC. Encoded protein: CASRNVRGETQYF.